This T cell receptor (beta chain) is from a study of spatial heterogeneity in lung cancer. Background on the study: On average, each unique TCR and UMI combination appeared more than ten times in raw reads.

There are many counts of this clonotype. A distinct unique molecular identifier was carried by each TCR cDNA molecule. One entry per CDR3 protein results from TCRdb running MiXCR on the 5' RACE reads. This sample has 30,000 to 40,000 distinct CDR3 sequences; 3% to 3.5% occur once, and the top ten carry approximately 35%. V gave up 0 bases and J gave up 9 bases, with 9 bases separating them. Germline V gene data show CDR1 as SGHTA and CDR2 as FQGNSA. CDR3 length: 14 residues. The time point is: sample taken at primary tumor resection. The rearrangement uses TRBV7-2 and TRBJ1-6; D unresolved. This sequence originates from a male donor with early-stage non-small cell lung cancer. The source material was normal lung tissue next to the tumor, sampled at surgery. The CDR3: CASSLASLTSPLHF. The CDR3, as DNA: TGTGCCAGCAGCTTAGCTAGCCTGACTTCACCCCTCCACTTT.